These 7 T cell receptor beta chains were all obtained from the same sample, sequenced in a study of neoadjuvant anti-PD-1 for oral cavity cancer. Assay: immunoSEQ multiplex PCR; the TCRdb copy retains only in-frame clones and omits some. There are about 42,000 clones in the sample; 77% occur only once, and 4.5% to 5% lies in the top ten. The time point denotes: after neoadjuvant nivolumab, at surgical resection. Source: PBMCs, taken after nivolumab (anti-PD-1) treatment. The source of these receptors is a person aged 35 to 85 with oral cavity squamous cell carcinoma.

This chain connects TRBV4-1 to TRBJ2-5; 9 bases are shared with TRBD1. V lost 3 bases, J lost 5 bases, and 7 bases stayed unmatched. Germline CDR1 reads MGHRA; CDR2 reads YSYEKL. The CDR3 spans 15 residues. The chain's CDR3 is CASSQISGTGETQYF. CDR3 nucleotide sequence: TGCGCCAGCAGCCAGATTTCCGGGACAGGGGAGACCCAGTACTTC.

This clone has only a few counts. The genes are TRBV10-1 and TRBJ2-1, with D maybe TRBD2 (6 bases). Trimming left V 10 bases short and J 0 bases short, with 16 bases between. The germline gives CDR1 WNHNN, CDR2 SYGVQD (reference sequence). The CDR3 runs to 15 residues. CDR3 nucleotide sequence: TGCGCCACCTCCAGCGGAGGGAGCTCCTACAATGAGCAGTTCTTC. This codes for CATSSGGSSYNEQFF.

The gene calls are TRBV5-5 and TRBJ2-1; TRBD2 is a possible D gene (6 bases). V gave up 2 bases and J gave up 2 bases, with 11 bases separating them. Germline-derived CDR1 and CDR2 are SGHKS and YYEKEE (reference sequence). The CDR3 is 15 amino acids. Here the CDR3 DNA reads TGTGCCAGCAGCTTAGGGACTGGTACCTACAATGAGCAGTTCTTC. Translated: CASSLGTGTYNEQFF. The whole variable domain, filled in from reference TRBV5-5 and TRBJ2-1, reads DAGVTQSPTHLIKTRGQQVTLRCSPISGHKSVSWYQQVLGQGPQFIFQYYEKEERGRGNFPDRFSARQFPNYSSELNVNALLLGDSALYLCASSLGTGTYNEQFFGPGTRLTVL.

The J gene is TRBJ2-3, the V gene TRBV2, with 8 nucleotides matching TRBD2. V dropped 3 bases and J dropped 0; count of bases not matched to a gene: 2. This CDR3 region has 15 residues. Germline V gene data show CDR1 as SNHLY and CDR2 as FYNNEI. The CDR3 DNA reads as TGTGCCAGCAGTGACCGGGGGGGTAGCACAGATACGCAGTATTTT. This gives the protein CASSDRGGSTDTQYF. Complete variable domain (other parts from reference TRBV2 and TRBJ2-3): EPEVTQTPSHQVTQMGQEVILRCVPISNHLYFYWYRQILGQKVEFLVSFYNNEISEKSEIFDDQFSVERPDGSNFTLKIRSTKLEDSAMYFCASSDRGGSTDTQYFGPGTRLTVL.

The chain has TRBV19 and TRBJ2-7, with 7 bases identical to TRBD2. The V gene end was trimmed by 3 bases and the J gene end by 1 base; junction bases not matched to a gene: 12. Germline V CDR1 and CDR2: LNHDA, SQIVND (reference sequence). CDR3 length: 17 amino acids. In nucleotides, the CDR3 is TGTGCCAGTAGTATTACCCCTATCGGGAGGACATCCTACGAGCAGTACTTC. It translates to CASSITPIGRTSYEQYF. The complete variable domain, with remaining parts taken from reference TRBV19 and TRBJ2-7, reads DGGITQSPKYLFRKEGQNVTLSCEQNLNHDAMYWYRQDPGQGLRLIYYSQIVNDFQKGDIAEGYSVSREKKESFPLTVTSAQKNPTAFYLCASSITPIGRTSYEQYFGPGTRLTVT.

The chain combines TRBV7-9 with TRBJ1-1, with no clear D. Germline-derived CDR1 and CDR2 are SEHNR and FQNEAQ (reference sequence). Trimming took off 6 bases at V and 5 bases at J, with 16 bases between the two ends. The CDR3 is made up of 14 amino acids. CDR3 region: CASRSPWEVTEAFF. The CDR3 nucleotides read TGTGCCAGCAGGTCCCCCTGGGAGGTAACTGAAGCTTTCTTT. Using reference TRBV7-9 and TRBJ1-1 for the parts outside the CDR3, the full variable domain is DTGVSQNPRHKITKRGQNVTFRCDPISEHNRLYWYRQTLGQGPEFLTYFQNEAQLEKSRLLSDRFSAERPKGSFSTLEIQRTEQGDSAMYLCASRSPWEVTEAFFGQGTRLTVV.

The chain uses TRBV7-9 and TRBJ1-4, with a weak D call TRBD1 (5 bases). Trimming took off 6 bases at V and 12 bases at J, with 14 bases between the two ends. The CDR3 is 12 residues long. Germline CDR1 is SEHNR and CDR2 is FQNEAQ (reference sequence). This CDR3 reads CASRLPAGELFF. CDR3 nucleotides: TGTGCCAGCAGACTCCCGGCGGGGGAACTGTTTTTT.